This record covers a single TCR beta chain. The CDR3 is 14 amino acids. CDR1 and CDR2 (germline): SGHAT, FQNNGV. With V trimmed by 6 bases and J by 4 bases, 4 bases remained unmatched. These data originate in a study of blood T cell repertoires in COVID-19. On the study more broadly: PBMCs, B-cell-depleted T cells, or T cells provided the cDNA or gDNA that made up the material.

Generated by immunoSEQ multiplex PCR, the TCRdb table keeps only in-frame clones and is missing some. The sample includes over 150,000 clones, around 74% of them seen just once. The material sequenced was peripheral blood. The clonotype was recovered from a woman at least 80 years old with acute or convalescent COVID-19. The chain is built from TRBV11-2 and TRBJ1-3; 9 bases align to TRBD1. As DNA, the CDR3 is TGTGCCAGCAGTTGGGACAGGGTCGGAAACACCATATATTTT. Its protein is CASSWDRVGNTIYF.